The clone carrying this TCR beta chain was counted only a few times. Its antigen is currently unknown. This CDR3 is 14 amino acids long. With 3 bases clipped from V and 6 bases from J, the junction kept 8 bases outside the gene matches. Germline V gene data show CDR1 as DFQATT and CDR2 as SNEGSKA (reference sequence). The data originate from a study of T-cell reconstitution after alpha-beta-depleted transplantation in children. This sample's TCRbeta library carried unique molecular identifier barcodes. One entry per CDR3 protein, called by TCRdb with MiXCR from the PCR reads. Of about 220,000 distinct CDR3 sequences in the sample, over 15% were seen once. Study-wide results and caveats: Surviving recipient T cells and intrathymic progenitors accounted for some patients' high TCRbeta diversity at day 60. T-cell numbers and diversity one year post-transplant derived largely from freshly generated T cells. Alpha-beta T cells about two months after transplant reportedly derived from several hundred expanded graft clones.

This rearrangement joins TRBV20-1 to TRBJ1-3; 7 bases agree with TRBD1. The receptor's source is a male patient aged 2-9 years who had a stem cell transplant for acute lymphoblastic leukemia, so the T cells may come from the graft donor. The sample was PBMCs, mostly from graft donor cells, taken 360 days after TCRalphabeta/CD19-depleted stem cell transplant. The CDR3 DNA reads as TGCAGTGCTAGCAACGACAGGGTTGAAAACACCATATATTTT. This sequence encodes CSASNDRVENTIYF.